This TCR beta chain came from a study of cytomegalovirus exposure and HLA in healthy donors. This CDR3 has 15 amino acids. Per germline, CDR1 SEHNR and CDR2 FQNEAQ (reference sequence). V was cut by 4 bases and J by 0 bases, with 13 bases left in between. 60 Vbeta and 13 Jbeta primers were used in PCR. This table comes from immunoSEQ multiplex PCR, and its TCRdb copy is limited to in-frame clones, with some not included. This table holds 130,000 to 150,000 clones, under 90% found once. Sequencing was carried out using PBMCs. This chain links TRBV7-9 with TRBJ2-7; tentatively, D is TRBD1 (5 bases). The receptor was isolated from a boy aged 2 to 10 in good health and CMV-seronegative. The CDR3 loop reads CASSSTFGASYEQYF. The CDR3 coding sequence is TGTGCCAGCAGCTCAACTTTTGGGGCCTCCTACGAGCAGTACTTC.